This T cell receptor (beta chain) was recovered during a study of shared clonotypes between healthy human individuals. The method was immunoSEQ multiplex PCR; TCRdb's version includes in-frame clones alone and lacks a portion of them. The table shows 2 million to 3 million clones, with 93% occurring only once. The germline V gene has CDR1 MDHEN and CDR2 SYDVKM. This CDR3 contains 16 residues. V was clipped by 4 bases and J by 5 bases, with 20 bases between them. This chain uses TRBV28 with TRBJ1-1; D is unresolved. The sequenced sample consisted of naive CD4+ T cells from PBMCs. Noted subset: CD45RA+ positively selected. The clonotype comes from a young man in good health. Some clones in this sample may be carry-over from other donors' samples. CDR3 loop: CASSSPLSGDGTEAFF. In DNA, the CDR3 is TGTGCCAGCAGTTCCCCGTTAAGCGGGGATGGAACTGAAGCTTTCTTT.